The 18 T cell receptor beta chains presented below share a single source sample, sequenced in a study of cytomegalovirus exposure and HLA in healthy donors. The protocol was immunoSEQ multiplex PCR, while the TCRdb copy is restricted to in-frame clones and leaves out a portion. Counted here are more than 60,000 clones, 96% occurring once; the ten biggest clones make up about 4.5%. The sample consisted of PBMCs. The source of these receptors is a woman between 18 and 30 years old in good health and CMV-seropositive.

The chain recombines TRBV7-9 with TRBJ2-1; a weak D match, TRBD2 (5 bases). CDR3 length: 17 amino acids. CDR1 and CDR2 (germline): SEHNR, FQNEAQ (reference sequence). Deletions cut 5 bases from V and 5 bases from J, with 22 bases between. Here the CDR3 DNA reads TGTGCCAGCAGCGCGGTGGGTTGGCGGGCGAGCAACAATGAGCAGTTCTTC. Amino acid sequence: CASSAVGWRASNNEQFF.

The V call is TRBV5-4, the J call TRBJ1-2, with 8 bases aligning to TRBD1. The CDR3 runs to 14 residues. The germline V gene encodes CDR1 SGHNT and CDR2 YYREEE (reference sequence). With V trimmed by 4 bases and J by 3 bases, 5 bases remained unmatched. Here the CDR3 DNA reads TGTGCCAGCAGCGTCGGACAGGGAGACTATGGCTACACCTTC. Its protein is CASSVGQGDYGYTF. Using reference TRBV5-4 and TRBJ1-2 for the parts outside the CDR3, the full variable domain is ETGVTQSPTHLIKTRGQQVTLRCSSQSGHNTVSWYQQALGQGPQFIFQYYREEENGRGNFPPRFSGLQFPNYSSELNVNALELDDSALYLCASSVGQGDYGYTFGSGTRLTVV.

V and J are TRBV2 and TRBJ2-7, with a possible D match to TRBD1 (6 bases). The CDR3 covers 15 residues. Germline loops: CDR1 SNHLY, CDR2 FYNNEI. The ends were cut back, 4 bases at V and 3 bases at J, with 16 bases in the middle. The DNA of the CDR3 is TGTGCCAGCAGTGGGGGGCTGGAGTTGGGCTACGAGCAGTACTTC. This sequence encodes CASSGGLELGYEQYF.

The chain has TRBV29-1 and TRBJ2-3; 7 bases are shared with TRBD2. The junction had 9 bases not matched to a gene; V was cut back by 7 bases and J by 8 bases. The germline CDR1 and CDR2 sequences are SQVTM and ANQGSEA. The CDR3 runs to 12 residues. CDR3 region: CSAALPSGTQYF. The CDR3 nucleotides read TGCAGCGCAGCCCTACCTAGCGGTACGCAGTATTTT.

DNA for the CDR3: TGCGCCAGCAGCCAAGATATTCTGACAGGGGGTTACGAGCAGTACTTC. It encodes CASSQDILTGGYEQYF. This chain joins TRBV4-3 and TRBJ2-7; 9 nucleotides align to TRBD1. V shed 0 bases, J shed 4 bases, and the junction held 7 bases outside the gene matches. CDR1 LGHNA and CDR2 YSLEER come from the germline V gene. The CDR3 is 16 residues long.

V and J are TRBV7-9 and TRBJ1-3, with 7 bases matching TRBD1. The CDR3 runs 15 residues. Germline assignment: CDR1 SEHNR and CDR2 FQNEAQ (reference sequence). V was clipped by 5 bases and J by 4 bases; unmatched bases: 8. DNA for the CDR3: TGTGCCAGCAGCCACGGACAGGTAGAAGGAAACACCATATATTTT. Protein product: CASSHGQVEGNTIYF.

The chain has TRBV28 and TRBJ1-1, with D possibly matching TRBD1 (6 bases). Germline values: CDR1 MDHEN, CDR2 SYDVKM. The CDR3 covers 15 residues. Trimming left V 5 bases short and J 1 base short, with 14 bases between. DNA for the CDR3: TGTGCCAGCAGTATCTCAGGGGAAGCGAACACTGAAGCTTTCTTT. Translation: CASSISGEANTEAFF.

The rearrangement links TRBV28 to TRBJ2-1; 11 bases fit TRBD1. J was trimmed by 3 bases and V by 1 base; bases with no gene match: 2. The germline V gene has CDR1 MDHEN and CDR2 SYDVKM. This CDR3 is 16 amino acids long. CDR3 coding DNA: TGTGCCAGCAGTTTATCGGGGACAGGGGGCTACAATGAGCAGTTCTTC. Translation: CASSLSGTGGYNEQFF.

This clone was seen only once. The rearrangement links TRBV19 to TRBJ1-1; D is unclear. V lost 7 bases to trimming and J lost 5 bases, with 14 bases between them. Germline CDR1 LNHDA, CDR2 SQIVND (reference sequence). The CDR3 extends over 13 amino acids. The CDR3 coding sequence is TGTGCCAGTAAATCAGTTGATTTGACTGAAGCTTTCTTT. Its translation: CASKSVDLTEAFF. The entire variable domain, with the rest obtained from reference TRBV19 and TRBJ1-1, is as follows: DGGITQSPKYLFRKEGQNVTLSCEQNLNHDAMYWYRQDPGQGLRLIYYSQIVNDFQKGDIAEGYSVSREKKESFPLTVTSAQKNPTAFYLCASKSVDLTEAFFGQGTRLTVV.

V and J are TRBV27 and TRBJ2-1; 12 nucleotides align to TRBD2. Germline CDR1 reads MNHEY; CDR2 reads SMNVEV (reference sequence). The CDR3 is 17 residues long. The J segment lost 9 bases and the V segment lost 4 bases, leaving 13 bases of the junction unmatched. In DNA form, the CDR3 reads TGTGCCAGCAGTTACTTTGGACTAGCGGGACTCTCTCTTGAGCAGTTCTTC. This sequence encodes CASSYFGLAGLSLEQFF.

As DNA, the CDR3 is TGTGCCAGCAGCGTCAAGCCTTTCAATGAAAAACTGTTTTTT. It encodes CASSVKPFNEKLFF. J is TRBJ1-4 and V is TRBV9; D call uncertain. The CDR3 extends over 14 amino acids. The V gene lost 2 bases and the J gene lost 5 bases, with 10 bases spanning the gap. The V gene's germline CDR1 is SGDLS and CDR2 YYNGEE.

V is TRBV11-2 and J is TRBJ1-2; TRBD1 agrees at 9 bases. The CDR3 spans 15 residues. The germline V gene encodes CDR1 SGHAT and CDR2 FQNNGV. The ends lost 5 bases at V and 5 bases at J; junction bases unmatched: 9. The CDR3 here is CASSPGTGRGYGYTF. CDR3 DNA: TGTGCCAGCAGCCCCGGGACAGGGAGGGGTTATGGCTACACCTTC. Full variable domain (missing parts from reference TRBV11-2 and TRBJ1-2): EAGVAQSPRYKIIEKRQSVAFWCNPISGHATLYWYQQILGQGPKLLIQFQNNGVVDDSQLPKDRFSAERLKGVDSTLKIQPAKLEDSAVYLCASSPGTGRGYGYTFGSGTRLTVV.

About this clone itself: This sample also contains other DNA sequences that code for the same CDR3. V and J are TRBV5-6 and TRBJ2-7; 9 bases agree with TRBD2. The CDR3 loop spans 14 amino acids. Germline V gene sequence: CDR1 SGHDT, CDR2 YYEEEE. The V segment lost 0 bases and the J segment 5 bases; nucleotides outside the gene matches: 3. CDR3 in amino acids: CASSLVPSGNEQYF. As DNA, the CDR3 is TGTGCCAGCAGCTTGGTCCCTAGCGGGAACGAGCAGTACTTC.

As concerns this clone: The junction shows a germline mismatch at one end, possibly a read error. This chain uses TRBV7-7 with TRBJ2-3, with TRBD2 matching over 11 bases. CDR3 length equals 15 residues. Germline CDR1 SSHAT, CDR2 FNYEAQ (reference sequence). Here the CDR3 DNA reads TGTGCTAGCAGCCCTACTAGCGGGGGCACGGCTACGCAGTATTTT. Protein product: CASSPTSGGTATQYF.

J is TRBJ1-3 and V is TRBV28, with 7 positions matching TRBD1. The CDR3 totals 14 residues. With 2 bases clipped from V and 8 bases from J, the junction kept 6 bases outside the gene matches. CDR1 is MDHEN, CDR2 SYDVKM, per germline. CDR3 in amino acids: CASSLSTGEHTIYF. The CDR3 DNA is TGTGCCAGCAGTTTAAGCACAGGGGAACACACCATATATTTT.

J is TRBJ2-5 and V is TRBV30; D might be TRBD1 (6 bases). V dropped 2 bases and J dropped 5 bases, with 12 bases sitting between them. CDR1 is GTSNPN, CDR2 SVGIG, per germline (reference sequence). This CDR3 comprises 13 residues. The CDR3 sequence is CAWSLGAGETQYF. Written as DNA, the CDR3 is TGTGCCTGGAGTTTGGGGGCCGGTGAGACCCAGTACTTC.

The V call is TRBV19, the J call TRBJ2-3; 7 bases align to TRBD2. The J segment lost 5 bases and the V segment lost 5 bases, leaving 7 bases of the junction unmatched. The germline V gene has CDR1 LNHDA and CDR2 SQIVND (reference sequence). This CDR3 has 14 residues. CDR3 sequence: CASSVAGAQDTQYF. The CDR3 DNA reads as TGTGCCAGTAGTGTGGCGGGAGCCCAAGATACGCAGTATTTT. Looking up the rest from reference TRBV19 and TRBJ2-3 gives the full variable domain: DGGITQSPKYLFRKEGQNVTLSCEQNLNHDAMYWYRQDPGQGLRLIYYSQIVNDFQKGDIAEGYSVSREKKESFPLTVTSAQKNPTAFYLCASSVAGAQDTQYFGPGTRLTVL.

The chain combines TRBV6-5 with TRBJ2-1, with TRBD2 matching over 9 bases. From germline, CDR1 is MNHEY and CDR2 SVGAGI. This CDR3 is 15 amino acids long. V trimming: 5 bases; J trimming: 8 bases; junction bases outside the gene matches: 10. CDR3 DNA: TGTGCCAGCAGTCCGAGCGGGAGGACGAGGGATGAGCAGTTCTTC. Translated: CASSPSGRTRDEQFF.